Listed below are T cell receptor beta chains from one sample, sequenced in a study of monozygotic twins with inflammatory bowel disease. TCRdb reanalyzed the 5' RACE reads, giving one entry per CDR3 protein sequence and no DNA. Recorded for this sample: roughly 200,000 distinct CDR3 sequences. Sequenced: blood. The origin of the receptors is a human donor with ulcerative colitis or Crohn's disease, or a healthy co-twin of an affected twin (not recorded which). Both conserved end residues are part of each CDR3. The order of the fields is V gene, J gene, CDR3 protein.

v_gene: TRBV2
j_gene: TRBJ2-7
CDR3aa: CASTVAYEQYF

v_gene: TRBV10-3
j_gene: TRBJ2-3
CDR3aa: CAISVPGDTQYF

v_gene: TRBV2
j_gene: TRBJ1-2
CDR3aa: CATRGALPGYTF

v_gene: TRBV6-6
j_gene: TRBJ1-5
CDR3aa: CAIGAGVQPQHF

v_gene: TRBV4-3
j_gene: TRBJ2-3
CDR3aa: CASSQGPGASGSDTQYF

v_gene: TRBV20-1
j_gene: TRBJ2-3
CDR3aa: CSARDSWASSTDTQYF

v_gene: TRBV27
j_gene: TRBJ2-6
CDR3aa: CASSSVRAGANVLTF

v_gene: TRBV6-5
j_gene: TRBJ1-4
CDR3aa: CASKGHWNEKLFF

v_gene: TRBV5-1
j_gene: TRBJ1-2
CDR3aa: CASSWGPTDGYTF

v_gene: TRBV12-3/TRBV12-4
j_gene: TRBJ2-3
CDR3aa: CASSPGTGYTDTQYF